This T cell receptor (beta chain) was identified during a study of blood T cell repertoires in COVID-19 (dated by TCRdb to 2020 to 2021). General notes on the study: The collaborator samples originated in the United States, Italy and Spain and spanned the acute and convalescent phases of COVID-19. The prospective study material was composed of cDNA or gDNA derived from T cells, B-cell-depleted T cells, or PBMCs. Subjects who had been exposed to COVID-19, were actively infected with it, or had recovered from it provided the deeply sampled blood TCRbeta repertoires that made up the dataset. A freely available public database, intended as a resource for researchers studying the immune response to SARS-CoV-2, is where the repertoires were released. Samples came from the ongoing ImmuneRACE study (first 160 participants) plus 1,254 subjects from 6 global collaborators. The sample metadata nearly always contained a de-identified subject ID, COVID-19 status, age in years and sex. Where HLA class I and class II types were available, the types were taken from metadata supplied by the sample provider, not from assay-based typing. The study at large found these results: The amount of clinical and demographic metadata varied by source and participant and was provided uncurated.

Comment on this clone: Its antigen remains unidentified. It has no much larger one-base neighbor in the sample; base qualities were not kept.

CDR1 SEHNR and CDR2 FQNEAQ were looked up in the germline V gene (reference sequence). The junction carries 12 bases between V and J, which are trimmed by 5 bases and 7 bases respectively. Its CDR3 holds 13 amino acids, cysteine through phenylalanine. This entry keeps only the CDR3 DNA: 39 bases, framed from base 1. A second Seattle source provided samples from volunteer blood donors who had recovered from COVID-19. Whole blood was collected in K2EDTA tubes by collaborating institutions according to the institutions' own protocols. Collaborator samples were shipped for TCRbeta analysis as frozen whole blood, isolated PBMCs, or DNA extracted from either sample type. TCRbeta CDR3 regions were amplified from genomic DNA using the immunoSEQ Assay, a bias-controlled multiplex PCR. The paper's data handling went like this. The number of nucleated cells in each sample was estimated from the amplification of reference gene primers within the assay. Sequence reads were collapsed and filtered to measure the absolute abundance of every unique TCRbeta CDR3 rearrangement. For each sample, productive Simpson clonality was calculated as the square root of Simpson's diversity index across productive rearrangements. The source is immuneACCESS, and TCRdb retained only in-frame sequences with V and J called. Part of the clones is not carried over; for the studies checked, unresolved V genes explain less than half of this, and the remainder is unexplained. That table supplies the V and J calls and clone size; D and trimming were determined from the DNA. The sample table lists 270,000 or so clones, 89% of them with a count of one. Around 4.6% of the sample is held by the ten biggest clonotypes.

The sequencing sample was made of peripheral blood. This TCR derives from a woman aged 40 to 49 who had recovered from COVID-19. Rearrangement joined TRBV7-9 to TRBJ1-5, with no confidently assigned D gene. The DNA sequence is as follows: TGTGCCAGCAGCGAACAAGAGGAACAGCCCCAGCATTTT. This codes for CASSEQEEQPQHF.